The entry that follows covers one T cell receptor (beta chain) sequence. Trimming stripped 5 bases from V and 9 bases from J, with 20 bases between. CDR1 is MDHEN, CDR2 SYDVKM, per germline. The CDR3 length is 16 residues. This entry belongs to a study of blood T cell repertoires in COVID-19. This table comes from immunoSEQ multiplex PCR, and its TCRdb copy is limited to in-frame clones, with some not included. The sample contains under 350,000 clones, around 84% of which appear only once. The sequence was obtained from a man between 25 and 39 years old who had recovered from COVID-19. Sequencing was performed on PBMCs or T cells enriched from blood (not recorded which). This chain links TRBV28 with TRBJ1-6, with D tentatively TRBD1 (6 bases). CDR3 nucleotide sequence: TGTGCCAGCAGTAGCCTAGGACAGCCGCTTTCTTCACCCCTCCACTTT. Amino acid sequence: CASSSLGQPLSSPLHF. The entire variable domain, with the rest obtained from reference TRBV28 and TRBJ1-6, is as follows: DVKVTQSSRYLVKRTGEKVFLECVQDMDHENMFWYRQDPGLGLRLIYFSYDVKMKEKGDIPEGYSVSREKKERFSLILESASTNQTSMYLCASSSLGQPLSSPLHFGNGTRLTVT.